This T cell receptor (beta chain) is from a study of blood T cells in healthy people across ages. Notes on the study in general: Roughly linear declines in TCR beta diversity per million T cells occurred with age.

Concerning this clonotype itself: Its antigen is as yet unknown.

Using a J-beta primer mix together with a sample-barcoded 5' primer, a second PCR was run for roughly 6 to 11 cycles. TCRdb ran MiXCR on the 5' RACE reads and lists one entry per CDR3 protein. The repertoire holds more than 650,000 distinct CDR3 sequences, with roughly 50% as singletons. CDR1 and CDR2 (germline): LNHDA, SQIVND (reference sequence). V dropped 6 bases and J dropped 4; count of bases not matched to a gene: 12. The CDR3 loop spans 17 amino acids. The sequenced sample was blood. The V gene is TRBV19, the J gene TRBJ2-3; 11 bases line up with TRBD2. The TCR originated in a man aged 80 or over in good health. The DNA of the CDR3 is TGTGCCAGTAGCCGAAGGACTAGCGGGCCTCCCCCAGATACGCAGTATTTT. This codes for CASSRRTSGPPPDTQYF.